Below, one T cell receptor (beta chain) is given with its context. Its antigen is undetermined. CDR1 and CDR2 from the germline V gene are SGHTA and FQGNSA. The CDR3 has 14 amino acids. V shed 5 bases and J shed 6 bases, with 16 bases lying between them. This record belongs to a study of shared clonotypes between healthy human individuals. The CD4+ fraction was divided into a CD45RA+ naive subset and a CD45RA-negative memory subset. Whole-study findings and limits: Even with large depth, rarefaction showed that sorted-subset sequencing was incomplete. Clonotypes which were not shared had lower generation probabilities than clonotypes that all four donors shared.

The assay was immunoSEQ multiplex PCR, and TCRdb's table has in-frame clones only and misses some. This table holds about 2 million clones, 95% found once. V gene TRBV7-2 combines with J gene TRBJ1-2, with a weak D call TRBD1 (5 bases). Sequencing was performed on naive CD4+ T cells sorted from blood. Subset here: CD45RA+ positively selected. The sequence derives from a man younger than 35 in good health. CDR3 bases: TGTGCCAGCAGCCAACCCGGGACTTGGGATGGCTACACCTTC. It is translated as CASSQPGTWDGYTF.